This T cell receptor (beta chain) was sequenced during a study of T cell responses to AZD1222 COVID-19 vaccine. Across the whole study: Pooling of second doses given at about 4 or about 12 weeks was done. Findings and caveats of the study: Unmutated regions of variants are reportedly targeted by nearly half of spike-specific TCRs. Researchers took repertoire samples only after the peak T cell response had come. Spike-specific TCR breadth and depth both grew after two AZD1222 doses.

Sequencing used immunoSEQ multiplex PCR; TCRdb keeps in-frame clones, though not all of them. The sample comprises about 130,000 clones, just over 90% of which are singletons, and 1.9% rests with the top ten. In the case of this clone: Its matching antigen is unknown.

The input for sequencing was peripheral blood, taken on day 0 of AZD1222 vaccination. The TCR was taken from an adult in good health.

CDR3 protein: CASSIRDRGSYTEAFF. DNA of the CDR3: TGTGCCAGCAGCATCCGGGACAGGGGAAGTTACACTGAAGCTTTCTTT. The chain joins TRBV11-3 to TRBJ1-1; 10 positions match TRBD1. CDR1 SGHNT and CDR2 YENEEA come from the germline V gene. V was clipped by 5 bases and J by 3 bases; unmatched bases: 9. The CDR3 contains 16 residues.